Below, 27 T cell receptor beta chains from the same sample are listed, as sequenced in a study of blood T cell repertoires in COVID-19. Assay used: immunoSEQ multiplex PCR; TCRdb lists only in-frame clones, some missing. Seen here are roughly 150,000 clones, more than 75% observed once, and the top ten hold approximately 5.4%. The sequencing input was peripheral blood. Source of these receptors: a human donor in a cohort sampled during active COVID-19.

The rearrangement uses TRBV19 and TRBJ1-1; D possibly corresponds to TRBD1 (6 bases). Germline V gene data show CDR1 as LNHDA and CDR2 as SQIVND (reference sequence). Deletions cut 7 bases from V and 0 bases from J, with 12 bases between. The CDR3 spans 14 residues. CDR3 amino acids: CASIYQGMNTEAFF. CDR3 nucleotides: TGTGCCAGTATTTATCAGGGGATGAACACTGAAGCTTTCTTT.

The chain couples TRBV6-1 to TRBJ2-7, with TRBD1 matching 7 bases. V shed 1 base and J 2 bases; nucleotides not matched to a gene: 2. The CDR3 has 14 residues. Per germline, CDR1 MNHNS and CDR2 SASEGT. The CDR3 DNA reads TGTGCCAGCAGTGAAGAAGGGGGCCCCTACGAGCAGTACTTC. It yields the protein CASSEEGGPYEQYF.

The chain combines TRBV3-1 (or the pseudogene TRBV3-2) with TRBJ1-2; 8 nucleotides agree with TRBD1. In germline, CDR1 is LGHDT, CDR2 YNNKEL (reference sequence). CDR3 length: 16 residues. The junction had 11 bases not matched to a gene; V was cut back by 0 bases and J by 8 bases. CDR3 residues: CASSQEKEDRDDGYTF. For the CDR3, the DNA is TGTGCCAGCAGCCAAGAGAAGGAGGACAGGGATGACGGCTACACCTTC.

The CDR3 is CSVEGLAGGIPYEQYF. The CDR3, as DNA: TGCAGCGTTGAGGGGCTAGCGGGGGGGATCCCCTACGAGCAGTACTTC. The V gene is TRBV29-1, the J gene TRBJ2-7; TRBD2 agrees at 12 bases. CDR3 length: 16 residues. CDR1 is SQVTM, CDR2 ANQGSEA, per germline. J gave up 2 bases and V 3 bases, and 8 bases lay outside the gene matches.

This clone came up once. This chain connects TRBV10-2 to TRBJ1-3; 7 bases match TRBD1. Germline V gene sequence: CDR1 WSHSY, CDR2 SAAADI. The CDR3 covers 14 residues. The V and J ends lost 3 bases and 3 bases, in that order; junction bases with no gene match: 2. The CDR3 bases are TGCGCCAGCAGTGAAAGGGGGCTTGGAAACACCATATATTTT. Translating it yields CASSERGLGNTIYF.

This rearrangement joins TRBV13 to TRBJ2-3; maybe TRBD2 (6 bases). There are 15 residues in the CDR3. The ends were cut back, 4 bases at V and 1 base at J, with 12 bases in the middle. The germline V gene encodes CDR1 PRHDT and CDR2 FYEKMQ (reference sequence). The CDR3 nucleotides are TGTGCCAGCAGCTATCGAACTAGCCGCACAGATACGCAGTATTTT. It specifies CASSYRTSRTDTQYF.

The V call is TRBV7-9, the J call TRBJ2-3, with D unresolved. This CDR3 contains 15 residues. The V end was cut by 0 bases, the J end by 1 base, with 8 bases between. Germline CDR1 is SEHNR and CDR2 is FQNEAQ (reference sequence). The CDR3 protein is CASSLALAGTDTQYF. The CDR3 nucleotides are TGTGCCAGCAGCTTAGCATTGGCGGGCACAGATACGCAGTATTTT. Combining the CDR3 with reference TRBV7-9 and TRBJ2-3 gives the whole variable domain DTGVSQNPRHKITKRGQNVTFRCDPISEHNRLYWYRQTLGQGPEFLTYFQNEAQLEKSRLLSDRFSAERPKGSFSTLEIQRTEQGDSAMYLCASSLALAGTDTQYFGPGTRLTVL.

This chain connects TRBV2 to TRBJ2-5; 8 bases fit TRBD2. Trimming cost V 6 bases and J 4 bases; bases outside gene matches: 7. This CDR3 is built from 14 residues. The germline V gene has CDR1 SNHLY and CDR2 FYNNEI. This CDR3 reads CASSSRAGVETQYF. The CDR3 DNA sequence: TGTGCCAGCAGCTCCCGAGCGGGGGTAGAGACCCAGTACTTC.

This clone was detected only a few times. The chain links TRBV5-1 to TRBJ1-5; TRBD1 aligns across 8 bases. Trimming at V came to 4 bases and at J to 6 bases, leaving 6 bases not matched to a gene. Germline CDR1 is SGHRS and CDR2 is YFSETQ. The CDR3 covers 14 residues. The CDR3 DNA reads TGCGCCAGCAGCCCGACAGGGGTGGGTCAGCCCCAGCATTTT. Translating gives CASSPTGVGQPQHF. The full variable domain, completed using reference TRBV5-1 and TRBJ1-5, is KAGVTQTPRYLIKTRGQQVTLSCSPISGHRSVSWYQQTPGQGLQFLFEYFSETQRNKGNFPGRFSGRQFSNSRSEMNVSTLELGDSALYLCASSPTGVGQPQHFGDGTRLSIL.

The chain combines TRBV30 with TRBJ1-6; D is unresolved. V dropped 2 bases and J dropped 0 bases, with 11 bases sitting between them. Looked up from germline, CDR1 is GTSNPN and CDR2 is SVGIG (reference sequence). CDR3 length: 16 residues. The CDR3 coding sequence is TGTGCCTGGAGTCTCCCCGGCGGCTCCTATAATTCACCCCTCCACTTT. It yields the protein CAWSLPGGSYNSPLHF.

The V and J genes are TRBV13 and TRBJ2-7; maybe TRBD2 (6 bases). Deletions cut 6 bases from V and 2 bases from J, with 14 bases between. The germline V gene has CDR1 PRHDT and CDR2 FYEKMQ (reference sequence). The CDR3 sequence is 14 residues long. The CDR3 coding sequence is TGTGCCAGCAGGAAGGCCGGGGGTACCTACGAGCAGTACTTC. Translated, it gives CASRKAGGTYEQYF.

The chain employs TRBV19 and TRBJ2-7, with 7 positions matching TRBD1. Germline V gene sequence: CDR1 LNHDA, CDR2 SQIVND (reference sequence). The CDR3 totals 11 residues. Losses at the gene ends were 6 bases for V and 10 bases for J; bases not matched to a gene: 6. In nucleotides, the CDR3 is TGTGCCAGTAGCGACAGGGATGTACAGTACTTC. It codes for CASSDRDVQYF.

Of note for this clone: Other DNA sequences in this sample translate to the same CDR3. The chain is built from TRBV28 and TRBJ2-7; 8 positions match TRBD1. Germline assignment: CDR1 MDHEN and CDR2 SYDVKM. The CDR3 covers 15 residues. J lost 3 bases, V lost 4 bases, and 8 bases had no gene match. The chain's CDR3 is CASSSPGTGNYEQYF. CDR3 coding DNA: TGTGCCAGCAGTTCCCCCGGGACAGGAAACTACGAGCAGTACTTC.

The chain recombines TRBV11-1 with TRBJ1-1; perhaps TRBD1 as D (6 bases). The V gene's germline CDR1 is SGHAT and CDR2 FQDESV (reference sequence). The CDR3 sequence is 12 residues long. V was shortened by 5 bases and J by 4 bases, with 8 bases between the two germline ends. CDR3 in amino acids: CASSDRITEAFF. The CDR3 nucleotides read TGTGCCAGCAGCGACAGGATCACTGAAGCTTTCTTT. The complete variable domain, with remaining parts taken from reference TRBV11-1 and TRBJ1-1, reads EAEVAQSPRYKITEKSQAVAFWCDPISGHATLYWYRQILGQGPELLVQFQDESVVDDSQLPKDRFSAERLKGVDSTLKIQPAELGDSAMYLCASSDRITEAFFGQGTRLTVV.

The chain couples TRBV5-1 to TRBJ2-5, with 12 bases matching TRBD2. The CDR3 covers 17 residues. Germline CDR1 is SGHRS and CDR2 is YFSETQ. V lost 0 bases, J lost 4 bases, and 7 bases stayed unmatched. The CDR3 reads CASSLAPLAGGRETQYF. The CDR3 DNA follows: TGCGCCAGCAGCTTGGCCCCCCTAGCGGGGGGGCGAGAGACCCAGTACTTC.

J is TRBJ1-1 and V is TRBV11-3; no reliable D call. V lost 0 bases, J lost 5 bases, and 7 bases lay in between. Germline V gives CDR1 SGHNT, CDR2 YENEEA. This CDR3 spans 13 amino acids. CDR3 nucleotides: TGTGCCAGCAGCTTAGAGGACTATACTGAAGCTTTCTTT. Encoded protein: CASSLEDYTEAFF.

J is TRBJ2-3 and V is TRBV9; TRBD1 agrees at 10 bases. The CDR3 is 16 residues long. Germline V gene lookup returns CDR1 SGDLS and CDR2 YYNGEE. Losses at the gene ends were 0 bases for V and 3 bases for J; bases not matched to a gene: 4. Written as DNA, the CDR3 is TGTGCCAGCAGCGTAGCTGGGACAGGGGTGACAGATACGCAGTATTTT. Protein product: CASSVAGTGVTDTQYF.

This clone appeared a single time. V is TRBV27 and J is TRBJ2-7, with D perhaps TRBD2 (7 bases). Germline CDR1 MNHEY, CDR2 SMNVEV (reference sequence). The CDR3 consists of 18 residues. The V end lost 3 bases, the J end lost 2 bases, and 23 bases lay between the germline ends. CDR3 region: CASSLDGGGRYGAYEQYF. CDR3 sequence (DNA): TGTGCCAGCAGTTTGGATGGGGGGGGGCGGTACGGAGCCTACGAGCAGTACTTC.

This chain links TRBV2 with TRBJ2-3; D unresolved. Germline values: CDR1 SNHLY, CDR2 FYNNEI. The CDR3 contains 12 residues. Trimming removed 4 bases at V and 1 base at J, with 3 bases between. The CDR3 is CASSAGTDTQYF. In nucleotides, the CDR3 is TGTGCCAGCAGTGCCGGCACAGATACGCAGTATTTT.

The chain has TRBV28 and TRBJ1-4, with 11 bases that match TRBD1. The CDR3 runs to 15 residues. Trimming removed 4 bases from V and 5 bases from J; junction bases left unmatched: 3. CDR1 MDHEN and CDR2 SYDVKM come from the germline V gene. The CDR3 reads CASSSGDRGNEKLFF. CDR3 nucleotides: TGTGCCAGCAGTTCCGGGGACAGGGGGAATGAAAAACTGTTTTTT.

The rearrangement joins TRBV7-9 to TRBJ1-4, with D perhaps TRBD1 (5 bases). Germline loops: CDR1 SEHNR, CDR2 FQNEAQ (reference sequence). The CDR3 contains 17 residues. V dropped 5 bases and J dropped 0 bases, with 16 bases sitting between them. CDR3 sequence reads: CASSRWGSLSTNEKLFF. Written as DNA, the CDR3 is TGTGCCAGCAGCCGTTGGGGCAGCCTTTCAACTAATGAAAAACTGTTTTTT.

This clone is labeled as medium-sized (0.01 to 0.1%). The V and J genes are TRBV28 and TRBJ1-1, with D possibly being TRBD1 (6 bases). CDR3 length: 13 residues. The germline V and J ends were trimmed by 8 bases and 4 bases, with 14 bases remaining between them. Looked up from germline, CDR1 is MDHEN and CDR2 is SYDVKM. The CDR3 sequence: CASWRGGSTEAFF. As DNA, the CDR3 is TGTGCCAGCTGGAGGGGGGGGTCCACTGAAGCTTTCTTT.

The V and J genes are TRBV19 and TRBJ2-1; 8 bases are shared with TRBD1. Per the germline V gene, CDR1 is LNHDA and CDR2 is SQIVND (reference sequence). This CDR3 is 17 amino acids long. The V gene end was trimmed by 6 bases and the J gene end by 4 bases; junction bases not matched to a gene: 14. CDR3 DNA sequence: TGTGCCAGTAGCCTATCTGGACAGGGCGACCCTTACAATGAGCAGTTCTTC. It encodes CASSLSGQGDPYNEQFF. Full variable domain (rest looked up from reference TRBV19 and TRBJ2-1): DGGITQSPKYLFRKEGQNVTLSCEQNLNHDAMYWYRQDPGQGLRLIYYSQIVNDFQKGDIAEGYSVSREKKESFPLTVTSAQKNPTAFYLCASSLSGQGDPYNEQFFGPGTRLTVL.

The chain is built from TRBV2 and TRBJ2-7, with 8 bases that match TRBD1. CDR1 SNHLY and CDR2 FYNNEI come from the germline V gene. This CDR3 spans 15 amino acids. V lost 6 bases to trimming and J lost 6 bases; unmatched junction nucleotides: 13. The CDR3 coding sequence is TGTGCCAGCAGAGCAAGGACAGGGCTGCTTGCCGAGCAGTACTTC. Its protein product is CASRARTGLLAEQYF.

The chain is built from TRBV4-1 and TRBJ2-1; 13 nucleotides align to TRBD2. The germline gives CDR1 MGHRA, CDR2 YSYEKL. Germline trimming cut 1 base from V and 7 bases from J; bases unmatched to any gene: 4. The CDR3 is 16 amino acids. This chain's CDR3 is CASSQGLAGGLNEQFF. In nucleotides, the CDR3 is TGCGCCAGCAGCCAAGGACTAGCGGGGGGCCTTAATGAGCAGTTCTTC.

V and J are TRBV5-1 and TRBJ2-3; 11 bases line up with TRBD2. The ends lost 0 bases at V and 1 base at J; junction bases unmatched: 7. This CDR3 is 18 amino acids long. Per germline, CDR1 SGHRS and CDR2 YFSETQ. CDR3 in DNA: TGCGCCAGCAGCTTGGTGGCTAGCGGGGGGCCTGGCACAGATACGCAGTATTTT. Translated, it gives CASSLVASGGPGTDTQYF.

The V gene is TRBV7-6, the J gene TRBJ1-4; D is possibly TRBD1 (5 bases). Trimming took off 4 bases at V and 4 bases at J, with 22 bases between the two ends. Per the germline V gene, CDR1 is SGHVS and CDR2 is FNYEAQ. The CDR3 extends over 18 amino acids. Written as DNA, the CDR3 is TGTGCCAGCAGCTCCCTTGGCCCCAGGGAAGGGATTAATGAAAAACTGTTTTTT. Translation gives CASSSLGPREGINEKLFF.